The T cell receptor beta chain under discussion was sequenced for a study of blood T cells in healthy people across ages. It was with a sample-barcoded 5' primer and a J-beta primer mix that a second PCR of roughly 7 to 11 cycles was run. Samples each returned at least 2.5 million CDR3-containing paired-end reads. TCRdb used MiXCR to reprocess the 5' RACE reads, holding one entry per CDR3 protein. The table records 700,000 or so distinct CDR3 sequences, roughly 20% of them present only once. CDR1 SGHRS and CDR2 YFSETQ come from the germline V gene. The V and J ends lost 0 bases and 1 base respectively, with 14 bases between them. This CDR3 has 17 amino acids.

Sequenced material: blood. This clonotype originated in a man between 65 and 85 years old in good health. V usage is TRBV5-1 and J usage is TRBJ2-1; D is perhaps TRBD2 (6 bases). This CDR3 is CASSLDGGTTSYNEQFF. For the CDR3, the DNA is TGCGCCAGCAGCTTGGATGGGGGGACGACTTCCTACAATGAGCAGTTCTTC.